Listed below are T cell receptor beta chains from one sample, sequenced in a study of blood T cells in healthy people across ages. TCRdb re-called the 5' RACE reads through MiXCR, storing one row per CDR3 protein. Among 700,000 to 850,000 distinct CDR3 sequences, roughly 34% were seen once, and the ten largest hold around 13%. The source material was blood. These receptors originate from a man between 18 and 35 years old in good health. Both conserved end residues are part of each CDR3. The D gene is left open where the match is weak. Clone sizes are given selectively: once, few, many, or a class where the clone is expanded.

abundance	d_gene	v_gene	j_gene	CDR3aa	CDR3nt
few	TRBD1	TRBV20-1	TRBJ1-6	CSASSDRDIPLHF	TGCAGTGCTAGCAGTGACAGGGATATTCCCCTCCACTTT
NA	NA	TRBV20-1	TRBJ1-5	CSARGYGGLMQPQHF	TGCAGTGCTAGAGGTTATGGAGGGTTGATGCAGCCCCAGCATTTT
few	NA	TRBV20-1	TRBJ2-7	CSARGQNAYEQYF	TGCAGTGCTAGAGGACAGAATGCCTACGAGCAGTACTTC
few	NA	TRBV4-3	TRBJ2-1	CASSQERTALGGEQFF	TGCGCCAGCAGCCAAGAAAGGACAGCGCTCGGGGGTGAGCAGTTCTTC
NA	NA	TRBV5-1	TRBJ2-7	CASSVLQDSEQYF	TGCGCCAGCAGCGTGTTACAGGATTCCGAGCAGTACTTC
few	NA	TRBV4-2	TRBJ1-6	CASSQTGSSYNSPLHF	TGTGCCAGCAGCCAAACGGGGAGCTCCTATAATTCACCCCTCCACTTT
NA	NA	TRBV7-2	TRBJ2-7	CASSFTLNEQYF	TGTGCCAGCAGCTTTACCCTTAACGAGCAGTACTTC
few	NA	TRBV20-1	TRBJ2-5	CSAPDFQETQYF	TGCAGTGCCCCGGACTTCCAAGAGACCCAGTACTTC
NA	NA	TRBV14	TRBJ2-1	CASSQPGQLYEQFF	TGTGCCAGCAGCCAACCGGGACAACTCTACGAGCAGTTCTTC
NA	NA	TRBV5-1	TRBJ1-2	CASSLEGLTVYGYTF	TGCGCCAGCAGCTTGGAGGGGTTGACGGTCTATGGCTACACCTTC
NA	NA	TRBV19	TRBJ2-5	CASSISWDTVLETQYF	TGTGCCAGTAGTATCAGCTGGGACACTGTCTTGGAGACCCAGTACTTC
once	NA	TRBV12-3/TRBV12-4	TRBJ1-1	CASITRTEAFF	TGTGCCAGCATTACCAGAACTGAAGCTTTCTTT
few	TRBD1	TRBV6-2/TRBV6-3	TRBJ2-7	CASSDPRDSKEQYF	TGTGCCAGCAGTGACCCCAGGGACAGTAAGGAGCAGTACTTC
once	NA	TRBV12-3/TRBV12-4	TRBJ2-7	CASSYGRQDVQYF	TGTGCCAGCAGTTATGGTCGACAAGACGTTCAGTACTTC
NA	TRBD1	TRBV12-3/TRBV12-4	TRBJ2-7	CASSPTGTGAYGQYF	TGTGCCAGCAGTCCCACCGGGACAGGGGCCTACGGGCAGTACTTC
few	NA	TRBV3-1	TRBJ1-5	CASSQAFGDQPQHF	TGTGCCAGCAGCCAAGCTTTTGGGGATCAGCCCCAGCATTTT
few	NA	TRBV5-5	TRBJ1-5	CASTTWSTVNQPQHF	TGTGCCAGCACCACTTGGAGTACAGTTAATCAGCCCCAGCATTTT
NA	NA	TRBV5-4	TRBJ2-3	CASSIFGLDTQYF	TGTGCCAGCAGCATCTTCGGACTAGATACGCAGTATTTT
once	NA	TRBV29-1	TRBJ2-7	CSVVVLAGVYEQYF	TGCAGCGTTGTTGTACTAGCCGGGGTCTACGAGCAGTACTTC
NA	TRBD1	TRBV4-3	TRBJ2-5	CASSHTGGEETQYF	TGCGCCAGCAGCCATACAGGGGGCGAAGAGACCCAGTACTTC
NA	TRBD1	TRBV5-1	TRBJ2-3	CASSLEGAPGTQYF	TGCGCCAGCAGCTTGGAGGGGGCCCCAGGTACGCAGTATTTT
few	TRBD1	TRBV9	TRBJ2-7	CASSVEDRGYEQYF	TGTGCCAGCAGCGTAGAGGACAGGGGATACGAGCAGTACTTC
many	NA	TRBV9	TRBJ1-1	CASSVDENTEAFF	TGTGCCAGCAGCGTAGACGAGAACACTGAAGCTTTCTTT
NA	TRBD1	TRBV20-1	TRBJ1-1	CSAPTYGTVNTETFF	TGCAGTGCGCCAACTTACGGGACAGTGAACACTGAAACTTTCTTT
NA	TRBD1	TRBV5-5	TRBJ2-1	CASSLLESDRGRIETQFF	TGTGCCAGCAGCTTGTTGGAGTCGGACAGGGGGCGCATTGAGACCCAGTTCTTC